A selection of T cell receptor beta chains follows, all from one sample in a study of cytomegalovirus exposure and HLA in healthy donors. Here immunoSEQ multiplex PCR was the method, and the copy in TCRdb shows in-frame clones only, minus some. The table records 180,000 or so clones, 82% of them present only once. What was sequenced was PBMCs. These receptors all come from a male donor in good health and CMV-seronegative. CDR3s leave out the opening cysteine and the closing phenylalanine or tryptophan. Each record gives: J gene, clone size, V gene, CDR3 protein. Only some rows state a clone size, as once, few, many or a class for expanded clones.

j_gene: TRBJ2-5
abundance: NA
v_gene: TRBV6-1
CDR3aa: ASIRTRAETQY

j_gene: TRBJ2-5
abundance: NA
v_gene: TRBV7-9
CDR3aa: ASSLTGDLEQETQY

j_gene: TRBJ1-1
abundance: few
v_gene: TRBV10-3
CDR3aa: AISEGQGAGNTEAF

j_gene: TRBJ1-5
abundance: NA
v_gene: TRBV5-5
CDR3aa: ASSLGRSNQPQH

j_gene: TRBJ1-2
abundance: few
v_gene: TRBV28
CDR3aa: ASTLGQAQYGYT

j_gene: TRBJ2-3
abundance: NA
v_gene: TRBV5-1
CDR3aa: ASSWKTGAQGTDTQY

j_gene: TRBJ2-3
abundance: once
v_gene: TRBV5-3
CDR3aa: ARSEQGASTDTQY

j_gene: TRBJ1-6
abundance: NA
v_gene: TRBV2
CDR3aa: ASRPGQGQSPLH

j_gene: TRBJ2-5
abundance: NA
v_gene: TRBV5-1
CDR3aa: ASSRDTRKETQY

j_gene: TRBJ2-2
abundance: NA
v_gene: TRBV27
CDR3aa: ASSLFSPRENTGELF

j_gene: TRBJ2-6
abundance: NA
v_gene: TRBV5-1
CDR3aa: ASSSRPGSGANVLT

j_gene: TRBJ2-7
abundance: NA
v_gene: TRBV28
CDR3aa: ASTPTGVTLYYEQY

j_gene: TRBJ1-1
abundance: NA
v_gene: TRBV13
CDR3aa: ASRQGPPLNTEAF

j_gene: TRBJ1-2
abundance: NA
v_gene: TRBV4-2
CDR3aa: ASSQGEGTAGYGYT

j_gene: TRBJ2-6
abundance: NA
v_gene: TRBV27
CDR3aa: ASSLITGPSGANVLT

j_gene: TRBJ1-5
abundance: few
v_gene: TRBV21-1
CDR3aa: ASRRVMDQPQH

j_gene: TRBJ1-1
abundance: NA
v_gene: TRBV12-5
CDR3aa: ASPYADYTEAF

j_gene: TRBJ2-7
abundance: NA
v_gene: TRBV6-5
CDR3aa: ASSYSWQGLYEQY

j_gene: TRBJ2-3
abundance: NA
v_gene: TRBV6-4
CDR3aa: ASRLLATTDTQY

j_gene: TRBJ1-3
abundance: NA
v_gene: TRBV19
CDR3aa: ASSGDRTGNTIY

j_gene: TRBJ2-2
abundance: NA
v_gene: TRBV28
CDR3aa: ASSPSPGNTGELF

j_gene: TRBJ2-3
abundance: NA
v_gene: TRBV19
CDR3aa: ASSDRGSTDTQY

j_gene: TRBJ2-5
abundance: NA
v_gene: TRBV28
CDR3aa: ASSLPEETQY

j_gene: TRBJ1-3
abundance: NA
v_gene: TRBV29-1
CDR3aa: SARPGTDGNTIY

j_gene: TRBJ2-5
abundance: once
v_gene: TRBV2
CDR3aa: ASSNSGGAEEQY

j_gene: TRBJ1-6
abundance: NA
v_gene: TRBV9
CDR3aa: ASSEGTGESSYNSPLH

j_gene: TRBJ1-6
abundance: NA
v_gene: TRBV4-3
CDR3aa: ASSQGGTANSPLH

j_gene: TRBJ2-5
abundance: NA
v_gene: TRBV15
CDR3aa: ATSRAKPEGTGGRETQY

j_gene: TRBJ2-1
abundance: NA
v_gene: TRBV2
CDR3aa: ASSEGRGTSGWSSYNEQF

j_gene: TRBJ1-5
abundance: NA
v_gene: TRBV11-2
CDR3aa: ASSFGSLQPQH

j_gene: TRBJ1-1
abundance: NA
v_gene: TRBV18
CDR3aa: ASSPRGAANTWAF

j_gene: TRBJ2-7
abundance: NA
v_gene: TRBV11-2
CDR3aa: ASSLVERGRGEQY

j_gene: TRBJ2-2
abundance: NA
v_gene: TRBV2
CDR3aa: ASSVSGATNTGELF

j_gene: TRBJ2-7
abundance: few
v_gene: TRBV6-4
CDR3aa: ASSDAGGSITYEQY

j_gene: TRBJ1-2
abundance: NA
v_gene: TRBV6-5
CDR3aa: ASNRGTGHLGYT

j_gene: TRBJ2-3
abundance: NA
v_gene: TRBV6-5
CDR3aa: ASSSPAAASTDTQY

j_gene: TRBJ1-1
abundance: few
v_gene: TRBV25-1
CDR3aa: ASRSGQENTEAF

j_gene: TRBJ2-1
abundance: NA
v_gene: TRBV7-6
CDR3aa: ASTGGSYNEQF

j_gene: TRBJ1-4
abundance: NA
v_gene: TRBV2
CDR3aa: ASSEGGTGGLKLF

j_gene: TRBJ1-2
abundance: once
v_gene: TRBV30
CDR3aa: AWSGDRDIPYGYT

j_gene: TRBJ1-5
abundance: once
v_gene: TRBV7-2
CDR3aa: ASSPDSDQPQH

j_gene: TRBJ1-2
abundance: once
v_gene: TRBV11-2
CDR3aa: ASSLGALNYGYT

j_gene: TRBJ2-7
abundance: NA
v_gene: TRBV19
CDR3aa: ASSIRIAGDIEQY

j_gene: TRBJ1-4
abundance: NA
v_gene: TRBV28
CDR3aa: ASTAGDRNEKLF

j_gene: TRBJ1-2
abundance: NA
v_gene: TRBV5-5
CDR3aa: ASSLVQGKDGYT

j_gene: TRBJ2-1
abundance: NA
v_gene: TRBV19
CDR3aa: ASSTTGGLWQF

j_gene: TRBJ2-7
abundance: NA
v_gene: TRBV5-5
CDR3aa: ASSLEGATLYEQY

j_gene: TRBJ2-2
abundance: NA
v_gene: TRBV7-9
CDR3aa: ASIRTGVKTGELF

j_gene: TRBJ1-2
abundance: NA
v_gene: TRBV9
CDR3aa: ASHHTGGDGYT

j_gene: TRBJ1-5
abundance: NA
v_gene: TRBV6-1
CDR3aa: ASSERGNGPQH

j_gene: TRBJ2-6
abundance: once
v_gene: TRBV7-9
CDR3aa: ASSQDPAGEWANVLT

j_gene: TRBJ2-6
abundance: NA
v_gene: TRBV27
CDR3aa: ASSLRSSGANVLT

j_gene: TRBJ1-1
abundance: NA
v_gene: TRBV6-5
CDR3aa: ASKFSGTANTEAF

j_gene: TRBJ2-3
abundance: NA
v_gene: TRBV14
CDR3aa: ASSQDFRGQDTQY

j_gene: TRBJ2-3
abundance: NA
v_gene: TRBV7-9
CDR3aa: ASSWASGGENTQY